This T cell receptor (beta chain) comes out of a study of Tregs in tolerant kidney transplant recipients. Only in-frame clones appear in the TCRdb table, and some are missing; sequencing was by immunoSEQ multiplex PCR. The top ten hold less than 0.75% of the sample, which has about 240,000 clones, about four fifths seen once. The V and J ends lost 5 bases and 3 bases, in that order; junction bases with no gene match: 7. The CDR3 runs 14 residues. CDR1 LNHDA and CDR2 SQIVND come from the germline V gene (reference sequence). This TCR derives from a human donor in good health. Sequenced input: CD4+ T cells from blood. V is TRBV19 and J is TRBJ2-7; 7 nucleotides line up with TRBD2. CDR3 DNA sequence: TGTGCCAGTAGTTACGCCGGGACTAACTACGAGCAGTACTTC. It yields the protein CASSYAGTNYEQYF.